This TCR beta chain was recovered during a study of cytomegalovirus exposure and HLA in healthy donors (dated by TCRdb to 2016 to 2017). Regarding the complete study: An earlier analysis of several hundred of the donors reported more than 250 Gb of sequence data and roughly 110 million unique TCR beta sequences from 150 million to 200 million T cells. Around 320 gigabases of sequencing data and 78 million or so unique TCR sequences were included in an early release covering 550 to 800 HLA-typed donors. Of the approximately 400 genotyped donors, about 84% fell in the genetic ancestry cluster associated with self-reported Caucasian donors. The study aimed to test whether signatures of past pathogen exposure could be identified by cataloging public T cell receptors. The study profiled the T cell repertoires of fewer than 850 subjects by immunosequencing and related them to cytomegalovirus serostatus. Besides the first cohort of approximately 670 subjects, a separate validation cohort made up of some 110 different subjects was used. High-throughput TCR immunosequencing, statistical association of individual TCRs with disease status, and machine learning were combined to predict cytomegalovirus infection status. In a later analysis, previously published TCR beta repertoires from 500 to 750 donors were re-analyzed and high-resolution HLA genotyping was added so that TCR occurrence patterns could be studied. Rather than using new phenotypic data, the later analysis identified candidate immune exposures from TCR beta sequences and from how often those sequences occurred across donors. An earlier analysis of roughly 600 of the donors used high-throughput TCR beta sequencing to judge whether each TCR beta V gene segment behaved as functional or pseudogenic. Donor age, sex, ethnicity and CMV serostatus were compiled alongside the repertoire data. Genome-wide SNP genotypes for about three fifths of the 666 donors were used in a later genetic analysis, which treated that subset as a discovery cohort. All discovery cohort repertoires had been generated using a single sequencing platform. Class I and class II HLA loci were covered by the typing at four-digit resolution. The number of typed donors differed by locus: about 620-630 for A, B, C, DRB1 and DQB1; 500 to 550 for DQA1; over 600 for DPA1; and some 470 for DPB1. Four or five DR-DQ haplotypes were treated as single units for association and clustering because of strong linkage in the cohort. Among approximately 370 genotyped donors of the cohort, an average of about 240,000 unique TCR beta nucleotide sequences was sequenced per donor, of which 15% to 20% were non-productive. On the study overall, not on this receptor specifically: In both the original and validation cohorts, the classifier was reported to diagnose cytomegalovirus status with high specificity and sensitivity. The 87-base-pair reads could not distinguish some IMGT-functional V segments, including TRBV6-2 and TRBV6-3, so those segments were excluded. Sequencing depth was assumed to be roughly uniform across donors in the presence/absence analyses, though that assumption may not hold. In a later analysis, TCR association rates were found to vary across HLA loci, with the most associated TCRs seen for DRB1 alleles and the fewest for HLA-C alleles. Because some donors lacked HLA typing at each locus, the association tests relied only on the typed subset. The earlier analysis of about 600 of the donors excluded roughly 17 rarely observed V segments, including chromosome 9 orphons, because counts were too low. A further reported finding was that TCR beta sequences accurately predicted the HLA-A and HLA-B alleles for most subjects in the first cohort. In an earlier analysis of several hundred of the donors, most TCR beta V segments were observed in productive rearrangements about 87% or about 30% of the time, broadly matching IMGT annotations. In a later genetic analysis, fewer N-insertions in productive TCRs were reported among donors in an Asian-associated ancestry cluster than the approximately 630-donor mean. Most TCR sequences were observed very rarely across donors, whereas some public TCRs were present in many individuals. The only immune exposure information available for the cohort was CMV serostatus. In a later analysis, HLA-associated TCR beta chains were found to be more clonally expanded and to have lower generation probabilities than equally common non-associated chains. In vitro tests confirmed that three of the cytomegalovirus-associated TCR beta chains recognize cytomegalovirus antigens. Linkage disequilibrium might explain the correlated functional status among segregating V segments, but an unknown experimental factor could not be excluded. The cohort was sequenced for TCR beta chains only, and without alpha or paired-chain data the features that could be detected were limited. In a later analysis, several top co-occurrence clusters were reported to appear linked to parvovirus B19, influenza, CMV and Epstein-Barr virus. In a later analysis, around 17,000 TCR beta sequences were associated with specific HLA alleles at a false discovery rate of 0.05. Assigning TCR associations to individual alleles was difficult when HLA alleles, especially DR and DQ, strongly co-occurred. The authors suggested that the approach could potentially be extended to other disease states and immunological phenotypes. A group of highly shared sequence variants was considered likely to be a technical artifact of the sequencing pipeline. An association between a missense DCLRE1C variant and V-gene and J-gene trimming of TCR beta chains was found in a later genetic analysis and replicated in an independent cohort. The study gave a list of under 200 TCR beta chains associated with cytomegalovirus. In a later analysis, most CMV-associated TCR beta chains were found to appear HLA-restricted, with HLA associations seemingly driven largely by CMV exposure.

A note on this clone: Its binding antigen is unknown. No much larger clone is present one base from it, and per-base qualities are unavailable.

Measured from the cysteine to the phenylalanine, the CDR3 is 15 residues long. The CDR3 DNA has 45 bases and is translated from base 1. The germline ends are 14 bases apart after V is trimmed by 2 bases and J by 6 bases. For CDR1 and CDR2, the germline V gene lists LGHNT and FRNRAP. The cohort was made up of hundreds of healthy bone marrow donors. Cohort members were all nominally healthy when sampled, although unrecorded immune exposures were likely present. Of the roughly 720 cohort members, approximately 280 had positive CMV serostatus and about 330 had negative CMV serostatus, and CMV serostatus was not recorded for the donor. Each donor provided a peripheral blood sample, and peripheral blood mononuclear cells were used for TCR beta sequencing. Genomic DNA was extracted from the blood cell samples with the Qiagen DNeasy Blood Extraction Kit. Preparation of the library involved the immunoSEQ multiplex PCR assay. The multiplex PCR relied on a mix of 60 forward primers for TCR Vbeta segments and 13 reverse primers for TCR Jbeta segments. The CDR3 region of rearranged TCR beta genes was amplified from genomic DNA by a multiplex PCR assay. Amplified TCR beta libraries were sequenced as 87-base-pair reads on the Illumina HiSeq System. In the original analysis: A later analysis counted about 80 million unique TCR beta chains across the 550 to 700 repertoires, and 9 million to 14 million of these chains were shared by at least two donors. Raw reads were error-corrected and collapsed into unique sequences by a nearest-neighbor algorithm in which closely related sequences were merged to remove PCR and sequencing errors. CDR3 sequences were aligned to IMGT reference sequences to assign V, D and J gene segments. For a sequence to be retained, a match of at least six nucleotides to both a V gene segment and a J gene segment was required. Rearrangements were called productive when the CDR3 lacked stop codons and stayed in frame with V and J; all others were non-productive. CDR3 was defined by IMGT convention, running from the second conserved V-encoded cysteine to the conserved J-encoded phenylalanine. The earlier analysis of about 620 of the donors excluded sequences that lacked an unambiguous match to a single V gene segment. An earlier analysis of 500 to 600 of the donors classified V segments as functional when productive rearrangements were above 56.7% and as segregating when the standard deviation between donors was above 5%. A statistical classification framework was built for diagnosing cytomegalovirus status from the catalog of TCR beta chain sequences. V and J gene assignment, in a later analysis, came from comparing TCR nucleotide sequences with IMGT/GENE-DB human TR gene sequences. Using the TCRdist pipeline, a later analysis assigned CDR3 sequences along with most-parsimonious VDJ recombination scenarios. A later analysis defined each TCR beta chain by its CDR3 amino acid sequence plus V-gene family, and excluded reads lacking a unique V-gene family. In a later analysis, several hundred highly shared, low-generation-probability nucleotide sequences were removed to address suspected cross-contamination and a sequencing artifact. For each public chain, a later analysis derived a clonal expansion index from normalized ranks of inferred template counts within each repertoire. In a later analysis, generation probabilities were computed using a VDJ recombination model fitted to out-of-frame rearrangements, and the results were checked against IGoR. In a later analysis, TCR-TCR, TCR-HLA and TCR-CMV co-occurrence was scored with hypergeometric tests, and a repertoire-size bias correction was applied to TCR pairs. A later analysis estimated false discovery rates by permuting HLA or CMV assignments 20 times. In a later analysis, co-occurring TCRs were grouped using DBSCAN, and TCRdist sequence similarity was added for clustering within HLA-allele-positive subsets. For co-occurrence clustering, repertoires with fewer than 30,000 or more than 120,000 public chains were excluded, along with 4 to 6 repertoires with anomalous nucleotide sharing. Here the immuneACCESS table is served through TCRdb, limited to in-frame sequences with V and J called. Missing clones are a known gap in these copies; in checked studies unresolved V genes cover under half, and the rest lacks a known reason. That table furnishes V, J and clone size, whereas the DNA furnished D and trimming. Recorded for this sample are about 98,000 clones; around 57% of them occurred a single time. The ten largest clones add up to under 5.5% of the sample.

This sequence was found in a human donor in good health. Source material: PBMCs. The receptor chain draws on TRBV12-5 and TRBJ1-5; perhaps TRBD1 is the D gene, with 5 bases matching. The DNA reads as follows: TGTGCTAGTGGTTTGTACCCTGCTGGGGCTCAGCCCCAGCATTTT. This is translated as CASGLYPAGAQPQHF.